This T cell receptor (beta chain) stems from a study of graft-versus-host responses after intestinal transplantation. Looking at the study overall: Every recipient had anti-thymocyte globulin induction and about three years of tacrolimus plus steroids.

This clone was counted between two and nine times. The table came from immunoSEQ multiplex PCR; TCRdb's copy has only in-frame clones and leaves some out. The top ten clones hold over 1.3% of a sample with roughly 23,000 clones, over 35% of them seen once. The authors plated roughly 200,000 CFSE-labeled responder cells with roughly 200,000 irradiated, violet-dye-labeled stimulator cells. This CDR3 contains 14 residues. Deletions cut 0 bases from V and 2 bases from J, with 9 bases between. CDR1 and CDR2 from the germline V gene are SGHDT and YYEEEE. This chain links TRBV5-6 with TRBJ2-7; D is possibly TRBD1 (5 bases). The TCR comes from a human patient who was an organ donor for intestinal transplantation. Source: alloreactive CD8+ T cells from a mixed lymphocyte reaction culture, taken before transplantation. Subset defined: CFSE-low proliferating T cells sorted from approximately 6-day pre-transplant mixed lymphocyte reaction (GvH or HvG direction). CDR3 DNA: TGTGCCAGCAGCTTGGGTTACAGGACCTACGAGCAGTACTTC. Translating gives CASSLGYRTYEQYF.